Here is one T cell receptor beta chain with its context. These data belong to a study of OX40 agonist ivuxolimab in advanced cancers. Trimming cost V 5 bases and J 7 bases, with 13 bases left between them. Germline lookup yields CDR1 SGHAT and CDR2 FQNNGV. CDR3 length equals 13 residues. Assay: immunoSEQ multiplex PCR; the TCRdb copy retains only in-frame clones and omits some. The table has about 62,000 clones, roughly 80% seen once; the top ten hold 3% to 4.5%. The sequencing here drew on CD4+ or CD8+ T cells sorted from blood, taken in a trial of the OX40 agonist ivuxolimab. The clonotype was recovered from an adult with an advanced solid tumor such as melanoma, head and neck, liver or kidney cancer. J is TRBJ2-3 and V is TRBV11-2; D remains unclear. The CDR3 DNA reads TGTGCCAGCAGCCACGACGTCTATAATACGCAGTATTTT. Translation gives CASSHDVYNTQYF.